These 29 T cell receptor beta chains share one sample of origin, sequenced in a study of shared clonotypes between healthy human individuals. Sequencing was performed with immunoSEQ multiplex PCR; in TCRdb, only in-frame clones are kept and a portion is missing. Of 2 million to 2.5 million clones in the sample, roughly 95% are singletons; the top ten hold about 0.13%. Sequencing was done on a sample of naive CD4+ T cells sorted from blood. The subset: CD45RA+ positively selected. The receptors were sampled from a man aged 18 to 35 in good health.

V is TRBV7-8 and J is TRBJ2-3; either TRBD1 or TRBD2 may supply D (7 bases each). Between the trimmed V and J ends, which lost 7 bases and 2 bases, there was a span of 25 bases. The CDR3 runs 18 residues. The germline V gene has CDR1 SGHVS and CDR2 FQNEAQ. This CDR3 reads CASTGGRTGTDYTDTQYF. Here the CDR3 DNA reads TGTGCCAGCACCGGGGGGAGGACCGGGACAGATTACACAGATACGCAGTATTTT. Full variable domain (outside the CDR3, taken from reference TRBV7-8 and TRBJ2-3): GAGVSQSPRYKVAKRGQDVALRCDPISGHVSLFWYQQALGQGPEFLTYFQNEAQLDKSGLPSDRFFAERPEGSVSTLKIQRTQQEDSAVYLCASTGGRTGTDYTDTQYFGPGTRLTVL.

J is TRBJ2-7 and V is TRBV29-1, with 8 bases lining up with TRBD1. V lost 4 bases and J lost 7; bases outside the gene matches: 6. This CDR3 is 12 amino acids long. Germline values: CDR1 SQVTM, CDR2 ANQGSEA. The DNA of the CDR3 is TGCAGCGTTGGCCAGGGGGCGAGAGAGCAGTACTTC. Translated: CSVGQGAREQYF.

The gene calls are TRBV10-3 and TRBJ2-1; no definite D call. The CDR3 length is 16 residues. Looked up from germline, CDR1 is ENHRY and CDR2 is SYGVKD. Between the trimmed V and J ends, which lost 7 bases and 8 bases, there was a span of 24 bases. In nucleotides, the CDR3 is TGTGCCATCACCGCAATCAGGTCCCCCTCCTGGGATGAGCAGTTCTTC. Encoded protein: CAITAIRSPSWDEQFF.

The J gene is TRBJ1-3, the V gene TRBV6-1; the match to TRBD1 covers 7 bases. The CDR3 has 13 amino acids. Trimming removed 7 bases from V and 2 bases from J; junction bases left unmatched: 2. Looked up from germline, CDR1 is MNHNS and CDR2 is SASEGT. The CDR3 sequence: CASKQGPGNTIYF. Written as DNA, the CDR3 is TGTGCCAGCAAACAGGGGCCTGGAAACACCATATATTTT.

This rearrangement joins TRBV5-1 to TRBJ1-1, with a tentative D call TRBD1 (5 bases). The CDR3 extends over 15 amino acids. Germline CDR1 reads SGHRS; CDR2 reads YFSETQ. V lost 0 bases and J lost 4, with 13 bases in between. The CDR3 spells CASSLAQVKGTEAFF. DNA for the CDR3: TGCGCCAGCAGCTTGGCACAGGTTAAGGGCACTGAAGCTTTCTTT.

The chain joins TRBV5-1 to TRBJ1-3; D may be TRBD1 (5 bases). Germline assignment: CDR1 SGHRS and CDR2 YFSETQ. Trimming left V 3 bases short and J 0 bases short, with 13 bases between. This CDR3 has 16 residues. CDR3 nucleotides: TGCGCCAGCAGCTGGGACTCTCCGAGCTCTGGAAACACCATATATTTT. Translating gives CASSWDSPSSGNTIYF. The variable domain in full, completed from reference TRBV5-1 and TRBJ1-3, reads KAGVTQTPRYLIKTRGQQVTLSCSPISGHRSVSWYQQTPGQGLQFLFEYFSETQRNKGNFPGRFSGRQFSNSRSEMNVSTLELGDSALYLCASSWDSPSSGNTIYFGEGSWLTVV.

As concerns this clone: Other nucleotide sequences in the sample specify the same CDR3. The gene calls are TRBV12-5 and TRBJ1-1; tentative D call: TRBD1 (5 bases). The CDR3 sequence is 14 residues long. The germline CDR1 and CDR2 sequences are LGHNT and FRNRAP. V gave up 1 base and J gave up 1 base, with 7 bases separating them. The CDR3 protein is CASGLGTGNTEAFF. DNA of the CDR3: TGTGCTAGTGGTTTGGGCACAGGGAACACTGAAGCTTTCTTT.

The rearrangement links TRBV30 to TRBJ1-4; 8 bases line up with TRBD1. Trimming removed 1 base from V and 5 bases from J; junction bases left unmatched: 15. The germline CDR1 and CDR2 sequences are GTSNPN and SVGIG (reference sequence). CDR3 length equals 18 residues. CDR3 nucleotides: TGTGCCTGGAGTGGGGACAGGACGAGCGGCCCCCGCAATGAAAAACTGTTTTTT. It yields the protein CAWSGDRTSGPRNEKLFF.

The CDR3 region has the DNA TGTGCCAGCAGTTACTCGAATGGGGTGGGGGAGCAGTACTTC. The encoded protein is CASSYSNGVGEQYF. This rearrangement joins TRBV6-5 to TRBJ2-7, with D unclear. The CDR3 is 14 amino acids. The germline gives CDR1 MNHEY, CDR2 SVGAGI. V was shortened by 0 bases and J by 7 bases, with 13 bases between the two germline ends.

The chain carries TRBV15 and TRBJ1-5; D remains ambiguous. CDR3 length equals 16 residues. Germline V gives CDR1 LNHNV, CDR2 YYDKDF (reference sequence). Trimming took 5 bases from V and 0 from J, leaving 14 bases between them. The CDR3 coding sequence is TGTGCCACCAGCCCCTGGACTGCCTTTAGCAATCAGCCCCAGCATTTT. It translates to CATSPWTAFSNQPQHF. Variable domain in full (rest from reference TRBV15 and TRBJ1-5): DAMVIQNPRYQVTQFGKPVTLSCSQTLNHNVMYWYQQKSSQAPKLLFHYYDKDFNNEADTPDNFQSRRPNTSFCFLDIRSPGLGDTAMYLCATSPWTAFSNQPQHFGDGTRLSIL.

The genes are TRBV6-4 and TRBJ1-2; 7 bases match TRBD1. Germline V gene data show CDR1 as MRHNA and CDR2 as SNTAGT. The ends lost 3 bases at V and 0 bases at J; junction bases unmatched: 1. This CDR3 comprises 14 residues. CDR3 sequence (DNA): TGTGCCAGCAGTGATCAGGGGGCTAACTATGGCTACACCTTC. As protein: CASSDQGANYGYTF.

The CDR3 DNA follows: TGTGCCAGCAGTGTACTAGCGGGAGGGAGTGAGCAGTACTTC. It encodes CASSVLAGGSEQYF. The V call is TRBV25-1, the J call TRBJ2-7; 13 nucleotides align to TRBD2. CDR3 length: 14 residues. V gave up 4 bases and J gave up 7 bases; unmatched junction bases: 4. Germline-derived CDR1 and CDR2 are MGHDK and SYGVNS.

V gene TRBV2 combines with J gene TRBJ2-7, with a tentative D call TRBD1 (6 bases). The CDR3 length is 13 residues. CDR1 is SNHLY and CDR2 is FYNNEI in the germline V gene. Deletions cut 6 bases from V and 1 base from J, with 10 bases between. The DNA for the CDR3 is TGTGCCAGCAGGGGGGACACATCCTACGAGCAGTACTTC. Amino acids: CASRGDTSYEQYF.

The rearrangement links TRBV6-6 to TRBJ2-7, with a tentative D call TRBD1 (6 bases). CDR1 and CDR2 from the germline V gene are MNHNY and SVGAGI (reference sequence). V was clipped by 5 bases and J by 4 bases, with 9 bases between them. CDR3 size: 12 residues. CDR3 loop: CASSQGLYEQYF. In nucleotides, the CDR3 is TGTGCCAGCAGTCAGGGGTTATACGAGCAGTACTTC.

The V and J genes are TRBV4-2 and TRBJ2-2, with TRBD2 as a possible D gene (5 bases). Germline CDR1 is LGHNA and CDR2 is YNFKEQ. The CDR3 runs 14 residues. Between the trimmed V and J ends, which lost 0 bases and 4 bases, there was a span of 6 bases. Written as DNA, the CDR3 is TGTGCCAGCAGCCAAGACGCGGGCACCGGGGAGCTGTTTTTT. Its protein product is CASSQDAGTGELFF.

With respect to this clone: Other DNA sequences from this sample encode an identical CDR3 as well. This rearrangement joins TRBV7-2 to TRBJ2-2; either TRBD1 or TRBD2 may supply D (6 bases each). Trimming took off 11 bases at V and 5 bases at J, with 21 bases between the two ends. This CDR3 contains 15 residues. CDR1 and CDR2 from the germline V gene are SGHTA and FQGNSA. Here the CDR3 reads CASTPGALGTGELFF. CDR3 sequence (DNA): TGTGCCTCCACGCCGGGGGCCTTAGGGACCGGGGAGCTGTTTTTT.

The J gene is TRBJ2-2, the V gene TRBV6-6; tentative D call: TRBD2 (6 bases). Germline V gives CDR1 MNHNY, CDR2 SVGAGI (reference sequence). V lost 5 bases, J lost 1 base, and 8 bases lay in between. The CDR3 is 14 amino acids. In nucleotides, the CDR3 is TGTGCCAGCAGTGGGGGGAAGAACACCGGGGAGCTGTTTTTT. Residues: CASSGGKNTGELFF.

The J gene is TRBJ2-3, the V gene TRBV10-3, with a weak D call TRBD1 (6 bases). V shed 6 bases and J shed 2 bases, with 12 bases lying between them. Germline CDR1 is ENHRY and CDR2 is SYGVKD. This CDR3 region has 14 residues. CDR3 protein: CAISTGQTTDTQYF. Here the CDR3 DNA reads TGTGCCATCAGCACGGGACAAACCACAGATACGCAGTATTTT.

The rearrangement links TRBV12-5 to TRBJ1-5; 7 bases are shared with TRBD1. The CDR3 sequence is 14 residues long. The V and J ends lost 6 bases and 4 bases, in that order; junction bases with no gene match: 6. Germline CDR1 and CDR2: LGHNT and FRNRAP. CDR3 region: CASGLWDRNQPQHF. The CDR3 nucleotides are TGTGCTAGTGGCCTCTGGGACAGAAATCAGCCCCAGCATTTT.

The chain joins TRBV28 to TRBJ2-7, with D possibly TRBD2 on 5 matching bases. Trimming took off 6 bases at V and 4 bases at J, with 10 bases between the two ends. Germline loops: CDR1 MDHEN, CDR2 SYDVKM. The CDR3 is made up of 12 amino acids. CDR3 sequence: CASRSRTYEQYF. CDR3 bases: TGTGCCAGCAGGAGTCGGACTTACGAGCAGTACTTC.

A few counts support this clone. The V gene is TRBV2, the J gene TRBJ1-2; D ambiguous. The CDR3 is 12 residues long. Germline CDR1 is SNHLY and CDR2 is FYNNEI. Trimming removed 0 bases at V and 5 bases at J, with 4 bases between. This CDR3 is CASSEASYGYTF. CDR3 bases: TGTGCCAGCAGTGAAGCGTCTTATGGCTACACCTTC.

The V and J genes are TRBV27 and TRBJ1-1, with no clear D. The length of the CDR3 is 13 residues. Trimming took 5 bases from V and 2 from J, leaving 9 bases between them. In germline, CDR1 is MNHEY, CDR2 SMNVEV (reference sequence). The CDR3 here is CASSVEINTEAFF. The CDR3 nucleotides read TGTGCCAGCAGTGTCGAGATAAACACTGAAGCTTTCTTT.

The gene calls are TRBV28 and TRBJ2-2; tentative D call: TRBD1 (5 bases). Deletions cut 2 bases from V and 3 bases from J, with 10 bases between. The CDR3 sequence is 15 residues long. CDR1 and CDR2 (germline): MDHEN, SYDVKM. The CDR3 DNA reads TGTGCCAGCAGTTTACCCCAGGGATACACCGGGGAGCTGTTTTTT. Translating it yields CASSLPQGYTGELFF.

The rearrangement joins TRBV30 to TRBJ1-4, with a possible D match to TRBD1 (5 bases). The CDR3 length is 13 residues. Trimming took 5 bases from V and 8 from J, leaving 15 bases between them. The germline V gene has CDR1 GTSNPN and CDR2 SVGIG (reference sequence). The CDR3 nucleotides read TGTGCCTGGCTGAGACAGAGTGGCGAAAAACTGTTTTTT. This codes for CAWLRQSGEKLFF.

The genes are TRBV2 and TRBJ1-5; TRBD1 is a possible D gene (5 bases). CDR1 is SNHLY, CDR2 FYNNEI, per germline. This CDR3 has 14 amino acids. V was clipped by 5 bases and J by 5 bases, with 13 bases between them. CDR3 protein: CASSPSRVDQPQHF. The CDR3 nucleotides read TGTGCCAGCAGTCCAAGCAGGGTCGATCAGCCCCAGCATTTT.

V usage is TRBV6-4 and J usage is TRBJ1-5; 11 bases agree with TRBD1. Germline CDR1 is MRHNA and CDR2 is SNTAGT. With 7 bases clipped from V and 2 bases from J, the junction kept 1 base outside the gene matches. This CDR3 has 14 residues. CDR3 in DNA: TGTGCCAGCACGGGACAGGGGGGCAATCAGCCCCAGCATTTT. Encoded protein: CASTGQGGNQPQHF.

The chain is built from TRBV2 and TRBJ1-3; 7 bases match TRBD1. There are 15 residues in the CDR3. CDR1 and CDR2 from the germline V gene are SNHLY and FYNNEI. Trimming removed 8 bases from V and 0 bases from J; junction bases left unmatched: 7. The CDR3 sequence is CASQESGGSGNTIYF. CDR3 nucleotide sequence: TGTGCCAGCCAGGAATCAGGGGGCTCTGGAAACACCATATATTTT.

On this clone: The identical CDR3 is also encoded by other nucleotide sequences in the sample. J is TRBJ2-5 and V is TRBV29-1; D possibly uses TRBD1 or TRBD2 (6 bases each). Germline V gives CDR1 SQVTM, CDR2 ANQGSEA. CDR3 length: 12 residues. V lost 4 bases and J 5 bases, leaving 11 bases between the germline ends. CDR3 residues: CSVGQGRETQYF. The CDR3 DNA reads TGCAGCGTTGGGCAGGGGAGGGAGACCCAGTACTTC.

Details on this clone: The sample carries other DNA sequences with the same CDR3. V and J are TRBV5-4 and TRBJ2-7; 8 nucleotides line up with TRBD1. Germline CDR1 is SGHNT and CDR2 is YYREEE (reference sequence). The CDR3 covers 15 residues. Trimming took 0 bases from V and 0 from J; bases not matched to a gene: 2. The CDR3 region is CASSLVGQGSYEQYF. Written as DNA, the CDR3 is TGTGCCAGCAGCTTGGTAGGACAGGGCTCCTACGAGCAGTACTTC. The full variable domain, completed using reference TRBV5-4 and TRBJ2-7, is ETGVTQSPTHLIKTRGQQVTLRCSSQSGHNTVSWYQQALGQGPQFIFQYYREEENGRGNFPPRFSGLQFPNYSSELNVNALELDDSALYLCASSLVGQGSYEQYFGPGTRLTVT.